This T cell receptor (beta chain) was obtained from a study of identical twins. Germline assignment: CDR1 DFQATT and CDR2 SNEGSKA (reference sequence). Trimming pared 6 bases from V and 8 bases from J, leaving 13 bases between. The CDR3 covers 11 residues. Each CDR3 protein gets one entry after TCRdb re-called the 5' RACE reads with MiXCR. Here the sample spans 520,000 or so distinct CDR3 sequences, about 20% being singletons. These data are also associated with another study on T cells expressing NK-cell markers.

The sequence was obtained from a woman aged 18-29 years in good health. V is TRBV20-1 and J is TRBJ1-1; D is ambiguous. Sequencing was performed on CD4+ T cells sorted from blood. The CDR3 loop is CSAHPGTEAFF. The CDR3 DNA follows: TGCAGTGCCCACCCAGGCACGGAAGCTTTCTTT.